The present T cell receptor (beta chain) was sequenced within a study of radiotherapy plus CTLA-4 blockade in lung cancer. The junction had 3 bases not matched to a gene; V was cut back by 2 bases and J by 4 bases. CDR1 and CDR2 (germline): MDHEN, SYDVKM. The CDR3 has 14 residues. Study-level points and caveats: Response was reportedly best predicted by early blood T cell clone dynamics, with interferon-beta. TCR clones of tumor origin grew in blood after radiotherapy plus ipilimumab.

TCRdb keeps only in-frame clones here, not all; method: immunoSEQ multiplex PCR. The top ten hold roughly 3.5% of the sample, which has about 50,000 clones, 73% seen once. Concerning this clone: Its antigen is not identified.

This receptor was taken from a human donor with non-small cell lung cancer who had a complete response to radiotherapy plus ipilimumab. The source material was peripheral blood, sampled from a patient treated with radiotherapy plus ipilimumab. The rearrangement joins TRBV28 to TRBJ1-2; 8 bases line up with TRBD1. The CDR3 coding sequence is TGTGCCAGCAGTTTAACAGGGGGTTTCTATGGCTACACCTTC. Translation: CASSLTGGFYGYTF.